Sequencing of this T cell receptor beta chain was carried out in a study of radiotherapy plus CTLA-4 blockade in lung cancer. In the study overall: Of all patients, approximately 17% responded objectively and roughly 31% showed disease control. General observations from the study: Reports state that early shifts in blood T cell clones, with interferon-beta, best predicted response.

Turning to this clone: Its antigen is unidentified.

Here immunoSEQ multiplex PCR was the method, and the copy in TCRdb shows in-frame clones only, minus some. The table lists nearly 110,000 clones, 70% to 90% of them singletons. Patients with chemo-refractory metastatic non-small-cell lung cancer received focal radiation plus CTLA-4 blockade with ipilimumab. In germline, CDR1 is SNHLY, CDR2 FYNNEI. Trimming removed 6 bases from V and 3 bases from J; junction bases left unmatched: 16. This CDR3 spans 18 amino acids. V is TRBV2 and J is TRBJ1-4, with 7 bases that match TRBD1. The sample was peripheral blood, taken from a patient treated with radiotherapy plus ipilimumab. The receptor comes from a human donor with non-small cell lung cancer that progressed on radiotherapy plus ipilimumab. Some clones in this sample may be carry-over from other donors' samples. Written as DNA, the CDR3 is TGTGCCAGCAGACCCCCCCCTCAAGACAGGGCGTCTAATGAAAAACTGTTTTTT. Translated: CASRPPPQDRASNEKLFF.